This TCR beta chain was profiled in a study of CD8+CD57+ T cells in acquired aplastic anemia. Study background: Mean yield of DNA from sorted CD4+ and CD8+ cells was about 3.2 ug. CD4+ reads averaged roughly 9.9 million in healthy donors.

V was pared by 5 bases and J by 6 bases, with 14 bases between. The CDR3 totals 13 residues. Germline lookup yields CDR1 LNHNV and CDR2 YYDKDF (reference sequence). Profiles of TCR beta VDJ and CDR3 were generated from a genomic DNA template. TCRdb independently ran MiXCR on the reads; one entry per CDR3 protein. The table lists around 230,000 distinct CDR3 sequences, 61% of them singletons. J is TRBJ2-7 and V is TRBV15; D gene uncertain. Sequencing was performed on sorted CD4+, CD8+, or CD8+CD57+ T cells (not recorded which) from PBMCs. This clonotype was obtained from a human donor in good health. The CDR3 region is CATSSTENGEQYF. The CDR3 region has the DNA TGTGCCACCAGCTCGACGGAGAACGGCGAGCAGTACTTC.